These 8 T cell receptor beta chains were sequenced from one sample in a study of blood T cell repertoires in COVID-19. TCRdb's table, derived via immunoSEQ multiplex PCR, lists solely in-frame clones and lacks some. The data hold more than 250,000 clones, with around nine tenths observed a single time. Specimen: PBMCs or T cells enriched from blood (not recorded which). Source of these receptors: a middle-aged woman who had recovered from COVID-19.

V and J are TRBV6-2 or TRBV6-3 and TRBJ2-7, with a tentative D call TRBD2 (6 bases). This CDR3 is 14 amino acids long. V shed 5 bases and J shed 3 bases, with 14 bases lying between them. Germline CDR1 reads MNHEY; CDR2 reads SVGEGT. CDR3 coding DNA: TGTGCCAGCAGTCTGACGCGGGGCAGCTACGAGCAGTACTTC. It specifies CASSLTRGSYEQYF.

The sample holds one count of this clone. The chain carries TRBV4-1 and TRBJ2-1; D is ambiguous. Germline loops: CDR1 MGHRA, CDR2 YSYEKL. Trimming shortened V by 3 bases and J by 7 bases, and 22 bases separated the two germline ends. The CDR3 extends over 17 amino acids. This CDR3 is CASSQARGGPLTNEQFF. The CDR3 coding sequence is TGCGCCAGCAGCCAGGCGCGCGGTGGCCCTTTGACTAATGAGCAGTTCTTC.

The V call is TRBV4-3, the J call TRBJ2-2, with D unresolved. CDR1 is LGHNA, CDR2 YSLEER, per germline. Trimming removed 1 base at V and 4 bases at J, with 10 bases between. The CDR3 runs to 15 residues. CDR3 region: CASSQGRRSTGELFF. The CDR3 DNA is TGCGCCAGCAGCCAAGGGCGGCGGTCCACCGGGGAGCTGTTTTTT.

The chain links TRBV4-1 to TRBJ2-7; a possible D gene is TRBD2 (5 bases). The CDR3 covers 15 residues. Deletions cut 1 base from V and 6 bases from J, with 16 bases between. Germline assignment: CDR1 MGHRA and CDR2 YSYEKL. Here the CDR3 reads CASSQATRSGGEQYF. CDR3 in DNA: TGCGCCAGCAGCCAAGCCACTAGAAGCGGCGGCGAGCAGTACTTC.

The V and J genes are TRBV6-4 and TRBJ1-1, with D maybe TRBD1 (5 bases). The ends were cut back, 6 bases at V and 1 base at J, with 9 bases in the middle. The CDR3 runs 13 residues. CDR1 MRHNA and CDR2 SNTAGT come from the germline V gene. The CDR3 loop is CASSLTGNTEAFF. The DNA of the CDR3 is TGTGCCAGCAGCCTCACAGGGAACACTGAAGCTTTCTTT.

CDR3 protein: CASSTQTSGRDTQYF. The CDR3 nucleotides are TGCGCCAGCAGCACCCAGACTAGCGGGAGGGATACGCAGTATTTT. This sequence joins TRBV4-3 and TRBJ2-3, with 13 positions matching TRBD2. V was clipped by 5 bases and J by 6 bases; unmatched bases: 5. This CDR3 has 15 amino acids. The germline V gene encodes CDR1 LGHNA and CDR2 YSLEER.

The chain employs TRBV13 and TRBJ2-5; weak D call: TRBD2 (5 bases). Germline-derived CDR1 and CDR2 are PRHDT and FYEKMQ (reference sequence). V was trimmed by 1 base and J by 4 bases, leaving 13 bases between them. This CDR3 comprises 15 residues. CDR3 nucleotides: TGTGCCAGCAGCTTAGCCCGGGAATTTGGAGAGACCCAGTACTTC. Translated, it gives CASSLAREFGETQYF. Supplemented by reference TRBV13 and TRBJ2-5, the full variable domain reads AAGVIQSPRHLIKEKRETATLKCYPIPRHDTVYWYQQGPGQDPQFLISFYEKMQSDKGSIPDRFSAQQFSDYHSELNMSSLELGDSALYFCASSLAREFGETQYFGPGTRLLVL.

The V call is TRBV2, the J call TRBJ2-4, with D uncertain. Trimming took 6 bases from V and 6 from J, leaving 6 bases between them. The CDR3 totals 11 residues. Germline V CDR1 and CDR2: SNHLY, FYNNEI. The CDR3 sequence is CASSQANIQYF. The CDR3 nucleotides read TGTGCCAGCAGCCAAGCAAACATTCAGTACTTC.